Shown below are 6 T cell receptor beta chains from a single sample sequenced in a study of T-cell memory formation after mild COVID-19. TCRdb independently ran MiXCR on the 5' RACE reads; one entry per CDR3 protein. The table shows around 80,000 distinct CDR3 sequences, with more than 10% occurring only once. Material for sequencing was PBMCs or a T cell subset sorted from them (not recorded which). The receptor source for this set is a young man who had mild COVID-19 (a few samples of this study predate the infection). Cell type and time point are not known.

The V gene is TRBV11-2, the J gene TRBJ2-3; D possibly corresponds to TRBD1 (6 bases). The CDR3 has 15 residues. V lost 5 bases and J lost 4, with 16 bases in between. Germline V gene lookup returns CDR1 SGHAT and CDR2 FQNNGV. The DNA of the CDR3 is TGTGCCAGCAGCCGGACACAGGGTACTGCAGATACGCAGTATTTT. Its protein is CASSRTQGTADTQYF.

The sample holds a few counts of this clonotype. The chain has TRBV12-3 or TRBV12-4 and TRBJ2-3; TRBD2 is a possible D gene (7 bases). The CDR3 runs 15 residues. V gave up 6 bases and J gave up 2 bases, with 15 bases separating them. The DNA of the CDR3 is TGTGCCAGCAGGTGGGCGGGGGCTAACACAGATACGCAGTATTTT. This translates into CASRWAGANTDTQYF.

The rearrangement uses TRBV29-1 and TRBJ2-1, with TRBD2 identical over 11 bases. The CDR3 covers 13 residues. Germline CDR1 is SQVTM and CDR2 is ANQGSEA. Trimming took 7 bases from V and 6 from J; bases not matched to a gene: 5. CDR3 nucleotide sequence: TGCAGCGCTACCGGGACTAGCGGCAATGAGCAGTTCTTC. It translates to CSATGTSGNEQFF.

This clonotype turned up a few times. The J gene is TRBJ1-5, the V gene TRBV12-3 or TRBV12-4; D unclear. This CDR3 is 13 amino acids long. Trimming shortened V by 6 bases and J by 6 bases, and 12 bases separated the two germline ends. For the CDR3, the DNA is TGTGCCAGCAGCCCCGGGCGAGGTCAGCCCCAGCATTTT. Amino acids: CASSPGRGQPQHF.

This clonotype was seen a few times. The rearrangement uses TRBV27 and TRBJ2-7; TRBD1 agrees at 12 bases. V lost 6 bases and J lost 7; bases outside the gene matches: 7. Germline values: CDR1 MNHEY, CDR2 SMNVEV (reference sequence). The CDR3 loop spans 14 amino acids. The chain's CDR3 is CASSTGTGGHEQYF. As DNA, the CDR3 is TGTGCCAGCAGCACCGGGACAGGGGGCCATGAGCAGTACTTC.

A few counts support this clonotype. In nucleotides, the CDR3 is TGTGCCAGCAGCGTAGACTTTAGTCCTAAAGAGACCCAGTACTTC. This encodes CASSVDFSPKETQYF. The V gene is TRBV9, the J gene TRBJ2-5; no firm D call. The CDR3 sequence is 15 residues long. Germline-derived CDR1 and CDR2 are SGDLS and YYNGEE. The ends were cut back, 0 bases at V and 3 bases at J, with 12 bases in the middle.